Below, 20 T cell receptor beta chains from the same sample are listed, as sequenced in a study of cytomegalovirus exposure and HLA in healthy donors. The PCR employed 60 Vbeta primers together with 13 Jbeta primers. Assay: immunoSEQ multiplex PCR; the TCRdb copy retains only in-frame clones and omits some. The data hold 180,000 or so clones, with approximately 80% observed a single time. Sequenced input: PBMCs. The origin of the receptors is a woman younger than 30 in good health and CMV-seropositive.

For this clone: The conserved closing phenylalanine or tryptophan is absent in this CDR3, likely reflecting a read error. This rearrangement joins TRBV28 to TRBJ2-7, with a tentative D call TRBD2 (5 bases). The germline V gene has CDR1 MDHEN and CDR2 SYDVKM. The V end lost 10 bases, the J end lost 3 bases, and 13 bases lay between the germline ends. The CDR3 sequence is 12 residues long. The CDR3 here is CATQRQDYEQYL. The DNA of the CDR3 is TGTGCCACCCAGCGGCAGGACTACGAGCAGTACCTC.

The chain employs TRBV19 and TRBJ1-2; 7 nucleotides line up with TRBD1. Looked up from germline, CDR1 is LNHDA and CDR2 is SQIVND (reference sequence). The CDR3 contains 13 residues. V dropped 5 bases and J dropped 8; count of bases not matched to a gene: 8. CDR3 DNA: TGTGCCAGTAGTTCAGACAGGGCAGGAGGCTACACCTTC. The encoded protein is CASSSDRAGGYTF.

Note on this clone: The CDR3 does not end in the conserved phenylalanine or tryptophan, so this is likely a read error. Here the CDR3 reads CATSGSGTGEYGYTL. The CDR3 nucleotides are TGTGCCACCAGCGGATCCGGGACAGGGGAATATGGCTACACCCTC. The chain has TRBV15 and TRBJ1-2; 10 nucleotides align to TRBD1. J gave up 5 bases and V 5 bases, and 8 bases lay outside the gene matches. The CDR3 runs to 15 residues. Germline V lookup: CDR1 LNHNV, CDR2 YYDKDF (reference sequence).

This sequence joins TRBV7-3 and TRBJ2-2; TRBD1 might be the D (7 bases). The germline gives CDR1 SGHTA, CDR2 FQGTGA. CDR3 length equals 16 residues. The V and J ends lost 5 bases and 6 bases respectively, with 19 bases between them. CDR3 DNA sequence: TGTGCCAGCAGCCTACAACCGACAGGGAGGCCCGGGGAGCTGTTTTTT. It translates to CASSLQPTGRPGELFF.

In its sample, this clone was seen a few times. The rearrangement links TRBV14 to TRBJ1-6; weak D call: TRBD1 (6 bases). Trimming shortened V by 1 base and J by 9 bases, and 13 bases separated the two germline ends. Germline values: CDR1 SGHDN, CDR2 FVKESK. This CDR3 is built from 15 residues. This CDR3 reads CASSQGQGMISPLHF. DNA for the CDR3: TGTGCCAGCAGCCAAGGGCAGGGGATGATTTCACCCCTCCACTTT.

This chain joins TRBV5-8 and TRBJ2-3; D might be TRBD2 (6 bases). From germline, CDR1 is SGHTS and CDR2 YDEGEE. CDR3 length equals 15 residues. Deletions cut 4 bases from V and 6 bases from J, with 18 bases between. This CDR3 is CASSRWDSRGDTQYF. Here the CDR3 DNA reads TGTGCCAGCAGCCGGTGGGACTCCCGCGGGGATACGCAGTATTTT. The full variable domain, in which reference TRBV5-8 and TRBJ2-3 provide the parts outside the CDR3, is EAGVTQSPTHLIKTRGQQATLRCSPISGHTSVYWYQQALGLGLQFLLWYDEGEERNRGNFPPRFSGRQFPNYSSELNVNALELEDSALYLCASSRWDSRGDTQYFGPGTRLTVL.

This clone was picked up one time. This chain connects TRBV19 to TRBJ2-1; 10 bases map to TRBD1. This CDR3 has 15 amino acids. Germline lookup yields CDR1 LNHDA and CDR2 SQIVND (reference sequence). Trimming cost V 4 bases and J 3 bases; bases outside gene matches: 3. The CDR3 loop reads CASSRGQGIYNEQFF. The CDR3 DNA reads TGTGCCAGTAGTAGGGGACAGGGGATCTACAATGAGCAGTTCTTC.

The V call is TRBV19, the J call TRBJ2-4, with 8 bases aligning to TRBD1. The V and J ends lost 4 bases and 0 bases, in that order; junction bases with no gene match: 8. Germline assignment: CDR1 LNHDA and CDR2 SQIVND (reference sequence). The CDR3 is made up of 17 amino acids. The CDR3 spells CASSTAPGQAAKNIQYF. The CDR3 region has the DNA TGTGCCAGTAGTACGGCACCGGGACAGGCAGCCAAAAACATTCAGTACTTC. Combining the CDR3 with reference TRBV19 and TRBJ2-4 gives the whole variable domain DGGITQSPKYLFRKEGQNVTLSCEQNLNHDAMYWYRQDPGQGLRLIYYSQIVNDFQKGDIAEGYSVSREKKESFPLTVTSAQKNPTAFYLCASSTAPGQAAKNIQYFGAGTRLSVL.

V is TRBV27 and J is TRBJ1-5, with 8 nucleotides matching TRBD1. CDR3 length: 15 amino acids. Trimming took 6 bases from V and 3 from J; bases not matched to a gene: 7. Germline values: CDR1 MNHEY, CDR2 SMNVEV (reference sequence). CDR3 bases: TGTGCCAGCAGGACCCGGACAGGGCCCAATCAGCCCCAGCATTTT. Translation: CASRTRTGPNQPQHF.

The rearrangement links TRBV10-3 to TRBJ1-1, with D uncertain. The germline V gene has CDR1 ENHRY and CDR2 SYGVKD. The length of the CDR3 is 13 residues. Between the trimmed V and J ends, which lost 10 bases and 1 base, there was a span of 13 bases. CDR3 sequence (DNA): TGTGCCACCCAGCGGGCACAGAACACTGAAGCTTTCTTT. Amino acid sequence: CATQRAQNTEAFF.

The chain carries TRBV6-1 and TRBJ1-2; D gene uncertain. This CDR3 region has 19 residues. CDR1 is MNHNS and CDR2 is SASEGT in the germline V gene. Deletions cut 0 bases from V and 0 bases from J, with 20 bases between. The CDR3 sequence: CASSEALLGLGGSNYGYTF. CDR3 sequence (DNA): TGTGCCAGCAGTGAAGCGCTCCTCGGGTTAGGAGGTTCTAACTATGGCTACACCTTC.

This clone was observed a few times. This sequence joins TRBV19 and TRBJ2-7; 9 positions agree with TRBD1. The V gene's germline CDR1 is LNHDA and CDR2 SQIVND (reference sequence). The CDR3 extends over 16 amino acids. The trim removed 4 bases at V and 2 bases at J, leaving 9 bases unmatched. The CDR3 DNA reads TGTGCCAGTAGTAAGACCCCGGGACAGGGAACCTACGAGCAGTACTTC. Protein sequence: CASSKTPGQGTYEQYF.

Only a few counts were recorded for this clone. Mismatch with germline at one junction end may stem from a read error. This chain links TRBV6-1 with TRBJ2-6; maybe TRBD1 (6 bases). Germline CDR1 reads MNHNS; CDR2 reads SASEGT. This CDR3 has 15 amino acids. The CDR3 sequence: CASSEATGGANGLTF. The CDR3 DNA is TGTGCCAGCAGTGAAGCGACAGGTGGGGCCAACGGCCTGACTTTC.

The V and J genes are TRBV2 and TRBJ1-1, with 8 bases fitting TRBD1. The CDR3 runs to 14 residues. Trimming cost V 6 bases and J 4 bases; bases outside gene matches: 7. Germline V gene sequence: CDR1 SNHLY, CDR2 FYNNEI. The CDR3 DNA follows: TGTGCCAGCAGGGCACAGGGGGGGAGCACTGAAGCTTTCTTT. Amino acid sequence: CASRAQGGSTEAFF.

V gene TRBV10-1 combines with J gene TRBJ1-2, with D possibly matching TRBD1 (6 bases). Germline V gene lookup returns CDR1 WNHNN and CDR2 SYGVQD (reference sequence). The CDR3 is 13 amino acids. Between the trimmed V and J ends, which lost 5 bases and 2 bases, there was a span of 9 bases. CDR3 in amino acids: CASSPTGNYGYTF. The DNA for the CDR3 is TGCGCCAGCAGTCCGACAGGAAACTATGGCTACACCTTC.

The chain is built from TRBV7-8 and TRBJ1-5, with 11 nucleotides matching TRBD1. The V gene's germline CDR1 is SGHVS and CDR2 FQNEAQ. The CDR3 sequence is 19 residues long. Trimming removed 5 bases from V and 0 bases from J; junction bases left unmatched: 12. The CDR3, as DNA: TGTGCCAGCAGCCCACGGGACAGGGGGTCCCTGAATAGCAATCAGCCCCAGCATTTT. Protein sequence: CASSPRDRGSLNSNQPQHF.

This clone was counted between two and nine times. This chain links TRBV2 with TRBJ2-6; the D gene is possibly TRBD2 (5 bases). This CDR3 spans 13 amino acids. Germline lookup yields CDR1 SNHLY and CDR2 FYNNEI. V dropped 5 bases and J dropped 15 bases, with 17 bases sitting between them. The CDR3 DNA sequence: TGTGCCAGCAGTCGGGAAGGCCAGCACGGCCTGACTTTC. This sequence encodes CASSREGQHGLTF.

The rearrangement uses TRBV9 and TRBJ2-3; the D gene is possibly TRBD2 (6 bases). The CDR3 is 13 amino acids. V lost 3 bases and J 1 base, leaving 6 bases between the germline ends. From germline, CDR1 is SGDLS and CDR2 YYNGEE. The CDR3 loop reads CASSGGGTDTQYF. The CDR3 DNA reads TGTGCCAGCAGCGGGGGGGGCACAGATACGCAGTATTTT.

The chain links TRBV19 to TRBJ2-3; a weak D match, TRBD1 (6 bases). Germline CDR1 is LNHDA and CDR2 is SQIVND (reference sequence). Trimming left V 3 bases short and J 4 bases short, with 23 bases between. The CDR3 runs to 18 residues. CDR3 in DNA: TGTGCCAGTAGTATCGGCGGTAATCTGGGGGCCAGGGCAGATACGCAGTATTTT. This codes for CASSIGGNLGARADTQYF.

This chain links TRBV5-1 with TRBJ2-5; D not certain. The germline V gene has CDR1 SGHRS and CDR2 YFSETQ. V was trimmed by 0 bases and J by 2 bases, leaving 8 bases between them. The CDR3 covers 14 residues. CDR3 DNA sequence: TGCGCCAGCAGCTTGGCTGTGTTTCAAGAGACCCAGTACTTC. Amino acids: CASSLAVFQETQYF.